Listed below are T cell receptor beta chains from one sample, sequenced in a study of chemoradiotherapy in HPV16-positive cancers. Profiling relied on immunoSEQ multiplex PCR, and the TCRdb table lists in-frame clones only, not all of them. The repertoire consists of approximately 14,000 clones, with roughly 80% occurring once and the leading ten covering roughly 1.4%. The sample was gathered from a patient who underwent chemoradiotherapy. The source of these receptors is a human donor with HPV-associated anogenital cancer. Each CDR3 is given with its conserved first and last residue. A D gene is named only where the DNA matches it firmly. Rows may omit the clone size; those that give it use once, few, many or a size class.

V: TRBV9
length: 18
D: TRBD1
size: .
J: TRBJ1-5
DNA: TGTGCCAGCAGCCCTCACGATGGAGGGACAGACGGCAATCAGCCCCAGCATTTT
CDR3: CASSPHDGGTDGNQPQHF

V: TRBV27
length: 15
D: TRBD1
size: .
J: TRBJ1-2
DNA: TGTGCCAGCAGTTTAGCGGGACAGGGGAGGAGAGGCTACACCTTC
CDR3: CASSLAGQGRRGYTF

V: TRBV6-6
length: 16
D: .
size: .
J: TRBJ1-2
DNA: TGTGCCAGCAGTTACAGGGTATGGTCTTTCACGGATGGCTACACCTTC
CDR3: CASSYRVWSFTDGYTF

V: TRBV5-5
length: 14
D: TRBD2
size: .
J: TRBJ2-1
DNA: TGTGCCAGCAGCTCGGGCGGGGGGCGAGAAGGGCAGTTCTTC
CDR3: CASSSGGGREGQFF

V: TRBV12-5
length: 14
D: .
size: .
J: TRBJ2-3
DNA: TGTGCTAGTGCCAGGGGCCGACGAGCGGATACGCAGTATTTT
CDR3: CASARGRRADTQYF

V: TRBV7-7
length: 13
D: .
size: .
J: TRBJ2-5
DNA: TGTGCTAGCAGCTTAGAGATGACAGAGACCCAGTACTTC
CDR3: CASSLEMTETQYF

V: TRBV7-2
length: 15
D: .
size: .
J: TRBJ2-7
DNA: TGTGCCAGCAGCTTTGTGACCCCCCTCCTACTCGAGCAGTACTTC
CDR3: CASSFVTPLLLEQYF

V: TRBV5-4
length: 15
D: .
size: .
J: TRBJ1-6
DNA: TGTGCCAGCAGCGTGTCCGGGGGGGGTTCTTTGGCCCTCCACTTT
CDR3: CASSVSGGGSLALHF

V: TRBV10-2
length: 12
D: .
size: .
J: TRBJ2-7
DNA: TGCGCCAGCAGCAGGGCTACCTACGAGCAGTACTTC
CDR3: CASSRATYEQYF

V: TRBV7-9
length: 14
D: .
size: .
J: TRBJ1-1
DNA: TGTGCCAGCAGCCCTCAAGGGGTCGGGACTGAAGCTTTCTTT
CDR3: CASSPQGVGTEAFF

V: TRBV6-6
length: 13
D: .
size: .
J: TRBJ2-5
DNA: TGTGCCAGCAGGTGGGGGGCTGGAGAGACCCAGTACTTC
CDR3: CASRWGAGETQYF

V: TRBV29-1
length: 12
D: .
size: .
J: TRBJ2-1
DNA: TGCAGCTCGGTCCAGTGGGGGAATGAGCAGTTCTTC
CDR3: CSSVQWGNEQFF

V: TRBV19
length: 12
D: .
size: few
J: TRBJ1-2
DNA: TGTGCCAGTAGTCTTCAGGGAAGCGGCTACACCTTC
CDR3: CASSLQGSGYTF

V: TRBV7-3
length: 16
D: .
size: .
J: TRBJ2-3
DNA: TGTGCCAGCAGCTTAACGGCTACGGTTTTTACAGATACGCAGTATTTT
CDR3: CASSLTATVFTDTQYF

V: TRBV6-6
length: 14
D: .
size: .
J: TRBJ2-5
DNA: TGTGCCAGCAGCAGGACAGCGTACCAAGAGACCCAGTACTTC
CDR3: CASSRTAYQETQYF

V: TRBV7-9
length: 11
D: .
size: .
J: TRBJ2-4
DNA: TGTGCCAGCAGCGCCGGACGGATTCAGTACTTC
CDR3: CASSAGRIQYF

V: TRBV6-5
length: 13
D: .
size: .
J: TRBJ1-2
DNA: TGTGCCAGCAGTTACGCGGGGACCTATGGCTACACCTTC
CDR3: CASSYAGTYGYTF

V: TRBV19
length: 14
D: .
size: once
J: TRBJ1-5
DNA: TGTGCCAGTAGTATAGGCGATCAGGGTCAGCCCCAGCATTTT
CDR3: CASSIGDQGQPQHF

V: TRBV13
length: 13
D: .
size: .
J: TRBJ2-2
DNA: TGTGCCAGCAGCTTCGGAGGCGCCGGGGAGCTGTTTTTT
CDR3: CASSFGGAGELFF

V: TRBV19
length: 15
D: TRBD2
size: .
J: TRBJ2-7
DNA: TGTGCCAGTAGTCCGCGGAGTAGCGGGGACTACGAGCAGTACTTC
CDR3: CASSPRSSGDYEQYF

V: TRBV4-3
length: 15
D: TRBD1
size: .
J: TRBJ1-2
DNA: TGCGCCAGCAGCCCGCAACTGACAGGGATTGATGGCTACACCTTC
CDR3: CASSPQLTGIDGYTF

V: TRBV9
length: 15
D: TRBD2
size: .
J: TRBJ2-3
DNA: TGTGCCAGCAGCCAGACTAGCGGGGGGCCAAATACGCAGTATTTT
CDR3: CASSQTSGGPNTQYF

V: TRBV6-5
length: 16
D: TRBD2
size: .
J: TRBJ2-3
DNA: TGTGCCAGCAGTTACTCGAGTAGCGGGGGCACAGATACGCAGTATTTT
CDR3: CASSYSSSGGTDTQYF

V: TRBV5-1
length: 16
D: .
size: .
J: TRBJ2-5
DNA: TGCGCCAGCAGCCTTATTGGGGGTGAGATAAAAGAGACCCAGTACTTC
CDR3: CASSLIGGEIKETQYF

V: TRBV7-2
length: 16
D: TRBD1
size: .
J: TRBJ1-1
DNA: TGTGCCAGCAGCTTTACAGGGGGCCCGCCTCGGGATGAAGCTTTCTTT
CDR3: CASSFTGGPPRDEAFF

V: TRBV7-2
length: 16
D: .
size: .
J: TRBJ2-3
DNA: TGTGCCAGCAGCTTACGGGCGGGCTCTGGGACAGATACGCAGTATTTT
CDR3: CASSLRAGSGTDTQYF

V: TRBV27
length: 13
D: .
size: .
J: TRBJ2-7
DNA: TGTGCCAGCAGTACAAAACAGGGCATCGAGCAGTACTTC
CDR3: CASSTKQGIEQYF